A selection of T cell receptor beta chains follows, all from one sample in a study of blood T cell repertoires in COVID-19. Clones were sequenced by immunoSEQ multiplex PCR, and TCRdb holds only the in-frame ones, with some missing. In the table there are hundreds of thousands of clones, around 87% of which are singletons. Specimen: PBMCs or T cells enriched from blood (not recorded which). The source is a woman aged 18 to 35 who had recovered from COVID-19. The CDR3 runs from the conserved cysteine through the conserved F or W. The D gene is left open where the match is weak. Clone size is not always given. Where it is, it says once, few, many or a class for expanded clones.

j_gene: TRBJ1-1
v_gene: TRBV5-6
d_gene: NA
abundance: NA
CDR3nt: TGTGCCAGCAGCCACCGGGTGGGAGGGAACACTGAAGCTTTCTTT
CDR3aa: CASSHRVGGNTEAFF

j_gene: TRBJ2-3
v_gene: TRBV9
d_gene: NA
abundance: NA
CDR3nt: TGTGCCAGCAGTTACACAGATACGCAGTATTTT
CDR3aa: CASSYTDTQYF

j_gene: TRBJ2-7
v_gene: TRBV2
d_gene: TRBD1
abundance: NA
CDR3nt: TGTGCCAGCAGTCCCACCGGGACAGGGGCGTACGAGCAGTACTTC
CDR3aa: CASSPTGTGAYEQYF

j_gene: TRBJ1-6
v_gene: TRBV19
d_gene: NA
abundance: once
CDR3nt: TGTGCCAGTCGCGACGGGTCCAACAATTCACCCCTCCACTTT
CDR3aa: CASRDGSNNSPLHF

j_gene: TRBJ2-7
v_gene: TRBV29-1
d_gene: NA
abundance: NA
CDR3nt: TGCAGCGTTGAAAATTCGGAGGGTTCCTACGAGCAGTACTTC
CDR3aa: CSVENSEGSYEQYF

j_gene: TRBJ1-3
v_gene: TRBV28
d_gene: TRBD1
abundance: NA
CDR3nt: TGTGCCAGCAGCTACACGACAGGGTCTGGAAACACCATATATTTT
CDR3aa: CASSYTTGSGNTIYF

j_gene: TRBJ2-2
v_gene: TRBV5-6
d_gene: NA
abundance: NA
CDR3nt: TGTGCCAGCAGCTTGGGGCCCGGATTTGTGGGGCAGAATACCGGGGAGCTGTTTTTT
CDR3aa: CASSLGPGFVGQNTGELFF

j_gene: TRBJ1-2
v_gene: TRBV19
d_gene: TRBD1
abundance: NA
CDR3nt: TGTGCCGGCTACAGGGGCGACTATGGCTACACCTTC
CDR3aa: CAGYRGDYGYTF

j_gene: TRBJ1-6
v_gene: TRBV6-5
d_gene: TRBD1
abundance: NA
CDR3nt: TGTGCCAGCAGCCCGACAGGGTGGAATTCACCCCTCCACTTT
CDR3aa: CASSPTGWNSPLHF

j_gene: TRBJ1-1
v_gene: TRBV7-9
d_gene: TRBD1
abundance: few
CDR3nt: TGTGCCAGCAGAGGGACAGGGGGCCTGAACACTGAAGCTTTCTTT
CDR3aa: CASRGTGGLNTEAFF

j_gene: TRBJ2-7
v_gene: TRBV7-9
d_gene: TRBD2
abundance: NA
CDR3nt: TGTGCCAGCAGCTTTTCAGCGGGACTAGCGGGGGTAGGCGCCTACGAGCAGTACTTC
CDR3aa: CASSFSAGLAGVGAYEQYF

j_gene: TRBJ1-1
v_gene: TRBV25-1
d_gene: NA
abundance: NA
CDR3nt: TGTGCCAGCAGTGAATCGACGGGTGGGAACACTGAAGCTTTCTTT
CDR3aa: CASSESTGGNTEAFF

j_gene: TRBJ2-3
v_gene: TRBV28
d_gene: NA
abundance: NA
CDR3nt: TGTGCCACCCAGTCCGGACAGACTTCCACAGATACGCAGTATTTT
CDR3aa: CATQSGQTSTDTQYF

j_gene: TRBJ1-2
v_gene: TRBV7-9
d_gene: NA
abundance: NA
CDR3nt: TGTGCCAGCAGCGATCAGGGGAATTTCTACACCTTC
CDR3aa: CASSDQGNFYTF

j_gene: TRBJ1-1
v_gene: TRBV18
d_gene: NA
abundance: NA
CDR3nt: TGTGCCAGCTCACCAGGGGCCGGCACTGAAGCTTTCTTT
CDR3aa: CASSPGAGTEAFF

j_gene: TRBJ1-2
v_gene: TRBV24-1
d_gene: TRBD1
abundance: NA
CDR3nt: TGTGCCGCCTCCCAGGGGGCTGATGGCTACACCTTC
CDR3aa: CAASQGADGYTF

j_gene: TRBJ1-2
v_gene: TRBV10-3
d_gene: TRBD1
abundance: NA
CDR3nt: TGTGCCATCAGTGGACCAGGACAGGGTGGTCCTAACTATGGCTACACCTTC
CDR3aa: CAISGPGQGGPNYGYTF

j_gene: TRBJ1-2
v_gene: TRBV5-1
d_gene: TRBD1
abundance: NA
CDR3nt: TGCGCCAGCAGCTTGTACCAGGGGGTCCAAGGCTACACCTTC
CDR3aa: CASSLYQGVQGYTF

j_gene: TRBJ2-7
v_gene: TRBV2
d_gene: NA
abundance: once
CDR3nt: TGTGCCAGCAGTGAGGACACGCGTTACGAGCAGTACTTC
CDR3aa: CASSEDTRYEQYF

j_gene: TRBJ1-2
v_gene: TRBV27
d_gene: NA
abundance: NA
CDR3nt: TGTGCCAGCAGTTTATCAGCAGGGGTTGGCTACACCTTC
CDR3aa: CASSLSAGVGYTF

j_gene: TRBJ1-1
v_gene: TRBV5-1
d_gene: TRBD1
abundance: NA
CDR3nt: TGCGCCAGCAGCCAAGACAGGGGTGGGACTGAAGCTTTCTTT
CDR3aa: CASSQDRGGTEAFF

j_gene: TRBJ1-3
v_gene: TRBV6-1
d_gene: NA
abundance: NA
CDR3nt: TGTGCCAGCAGTGAACATGGGAGATGGGACACCATATATTTT
CDR3aa: CASSEHGRWDTIYF

j_gene: TRBJ2-1
v_gene: TRBV11-2
d_gene: TRBD2
abundance: NA
CDR3nt: TGTGCCAGCAGCTCCCTAGCGGGGGAGGTGTTCTTC
CDR3aa: CASSSLAGEVFF

j_gene: TRBJ1-5
v_gene: TRBV2
d_gene: TRBD1
abundance: NA
CDR3nt: TGTGCCAGCAGTACCGGGACAGGGGTAGGTAGCAATCAGCCCCAGCATTTT
CDR3aa: CASSTGTGVGSNQPQHF

j_gene: TRBJ1-1
v_gene: TRBV6-2/TRBV6-3
d_gene: TRBD1
abundance: NA
CDR3nt: TGTGCCAGCAGTTTCCGGGACAGCCGCACTGAAGCTTTCTTT
CDR3aa: CASSFRDSRTEAFF

j_gene: TRBJ2-1
v_gene: TRBV5-1
d_gene: TRBD2
abundance: NA
CDR3nt: TGCGCCAGCAGCCTGGGACTAGCGGGGGGGCTTAATGAGCAGTTCTTC
CDR3aa: CASSLGLAGGLNEQFF

j_gene: TRBJ1-2
v_gene: TRBV2
d_gene: NA
abundance: NA
CDR3nt: TGTGCCAGCAGTGAGGGCCATGGCTACACCTTC
CDR3aa: CASSEGHGYTF

j_gene: TRBJ2-7
v_gene: TRBV29-1
d_gene: TRBD1
abundance: few
CDR3nt: TGCAGCGTTCTCGACAGGGGGTACGAGCAGTACTTC
CDR3aa: CSVLDRGYEQYF

j_gene: TRBJ1-1
v_gene: TRBV11-2
d_gene: TRBD1
abundance: NA
CDR3nt: TGTGCCAGCAGGTCACCGGGACAGGGTAACACTGAAGCTTTCTTT
CDR3aa: CASRSPGQGNTEAFF

j_gene: TRBJ2-7
v_gene: TRBV7-8
d_gene: NA
abundance: once
CDR3nt: TGTGCCAGCAGCCAATCGACAGTAACCTACGAGCAGTACTTC
CDR3aa: CASSQSTVTYEQYF

j_gene: TRBJ1-4
v_gene: TRBV15
d_gene: NA
abundance: once
CDR3nt: TGTGCCACCAGCAGAGCCGTACAGGGTCCCAATGAAAAACTGTTTTTT
CDR3aa: CATSRAVQGPNEKLFF

j_gene: TRBJ1-2
v_gene: TRBV11-2
d_gene: NA
abundance: NA
CDR3nt: TGTGCCAGCAGCCCGTCTGGGACACGGAATTGCTACACCTTC
CDR3aa: CASSPSGTRNCYTF

j_gene: TRBJ1-2
v_gene: TRBV11-1
d_gene: TRBD1
abundance: NA
CDR3nt: TGTGCCAGCAGCTTAGTGGGGACAGGCGATGGCTACACCTTC
CDR3aa: CASSLVGTGDGYTF

j_gene: TRBJ1-1
v_gene: TRBV7-2
d_gene: TRBD1
abundance: NA
CDR3nt: TGTGCCAGCAGCTCAAGACAGGGAATGAACACTGAAGCTTTCTTT
CDR3aa: CASSSRQGMNTEAFF

j_gene: TRBJ1-2
v_gene: TRBV6-5
d_gene: TRBD1
abundance: NA
CDR3nt: TGTGCCAGCAGTCTTCGGGACAGGGTGGACTATGGCTACACCTTC
CDR3aa: CASSLRDRVDYGYTF

j_gene: TRBJ2-5
v_gene: TRBV19
d_gene: TRBD1
abundance: NA
CDR3nt: TGTGCCAGTAGTACCGGGACAGGGGGCAGCGAGACCCAGTACTTC
CDR3aa: CASSTGTGGSETQYF

j_gene: TRBJ1-1
v_gene: TRBV2
d_gene: TRBD1
abundance: many
CDR3nt: TGTGCCGGACCCGGGACAGGGAGGACTGAAGCTTTCTTT
CDR3aa: CAGPGTGRTEAFF

j_gene: TRBJ2-2
v_gene: TRBV18
d_gene: NA
abundance: NA
CDR3nt: TGTGCCAGCTCAGCCTTGGCACAGGAACTTTACACCGGGGAGCTGTTTTTT
CDR3aa: CASSALAQELYTGELFF

j_gene: TRBJ1-2
v_gene: TRBV4-1
d_gene: TRBD1
abundance: NA
CDR3nt: TGCGCCAGCACCCAAGGGTCGACAGGGAACTATGGCTACACCTTC
CDR3aa: CASTQGSTGNYGYTF

j_gene: TRBJ2-1
v_gene: TRBV5-1
d_gene: TRBD2
abundance: NA
CDR3nt: TGCGCCAGCAGCTTGGGTGGGACTAACAACAATGAGCAGTTCTTC
CDR3aa: CASSLGGTNNNEQFF

j_gene: TRBJ2-5
v_gene: TRBV4-1
d_gene: TRBD1
abundance: NA
CDR3nt: TGCGCCAGCAGCCAAGGGGACAGGGGCCTTCAAGAGACCCAGTACTTC
CDR3aa: CASSQGDRGLQETQYF

j_gene: TRBJ2-7
v_gene: TRBV6-5
d_gene: NA
abundance: NA
CDR3nt: TGTGCCAGCAGCCGTCGGAGTTTCGACGAGCAGTACTTC
CDR3aa: CASSRRSFDEQYF

j_gene: TRBJ1-2
v_gene: TRBV7-8
d_gene: TRBD1
abundance: NA
CDR3nt: TGTGCCAGCAGCTTAGCCACAGGGGGGTCCGGCTACACCTTC
CDR3aa: CASSLATGGSGYTF

j_gene: TRBJ1-3
v_gene: TRBV29-1
d_gene: NA
abundance: NA
CDR3nt: TGCAGCGTTTCAGGGCAAGGAAACACCATATATTTT
CDR3aa: CSVSGQGNTIYF

j_gene: TRBJ2-5
v_gene: TRBV5-1
d_gene: NA
abundance: NA
CDR3nt: TGCGCCAGCAGCTTGGGACAGTGGGAGACCCAGTACTTC
CDR3aa: CASSLGQWETQYF

j_gene: TRBJ2-1
v_gene: TRBV9
d_gene: TRBD1
abundance: NA
CDR3nt: TGTGCCAGCAGCCCATTTGGGACAGGAGCCTACAATGAGCAGTTCTTC
CDR3aa: CASSPFGTGAYNEQFF